A single sample is the source of the 8 T cell receptor beta chains below, sequenced in a study of early T cells in non-severe SARS-CoV-2 infection. One entry per CDR3 protein, called by TCRdb with MiXCR from the 5' RACE reads. The sample records tens of thousands of distinct CDR3 sequences, approximately 13% being singletons. Input material: whole blood. Receptor source: an adult who was a healthcare worker with PCR-confirmed SARS-CoV-2 infection or an uninfected control (not recorded which).

This clonotype was counted a few times. V and J are TRBV5-1 and TRBJ2-5; TRBD2 is a possible D gene (6 bases). Between the trimmed V and J ends, which lost 4 bases and 4 bases, there was a span of 14 bases. Germline CDR1 reads SGHRS; CDR2 reads YFSETQ. This CDR3 comprises 14 residues. This CDR3 is CASSDQAGPETQYF. The CDR3 DNA is TGCGCCAGCAGCGACCAAGCGGGCCCAGAGACCCAGTACTTC.

This clonotype was counted only a few times. This chain joins TRBV3-1 and TRBJ2-1; D gene uncertain. The CDR3 contains 12 residues. From germline, CDR1 is LGHDT and CDR2 YNNKEL (reference sequence). V lost 5 bases to trimming and J lost 4 bases, with 6 bases between them. The CDR3 sequence: CASSDFYNEQFF. In nucleotides, the CDR3 is TGTGCCAGCAGCGATTTTTACAATGAGCAGTTCTTC.

The genes are TRBV7-2 and TRBJ2-1; TRBD2 matches 13 bases. The CDR3 has 18 residues. Germline CDR1 and CDR2: SGHTA and FQGNSA. The V segment lost 5 bases and the J segment 0 bases; nucleotides outside the gene matches: 7. The CDR3 DNA is TGTGCCAGCAGCCGCACTAGCGGGAGGGTCGGCTCCTACAATGAGCAGTTCTTC. It specifies CASSRTSGRVGSYNEQFF.

The chain recombines TRBV11-3 with TRBJ2-1, with 12 bases matching TRBD2. Germline V gene lookup returns CDR1 SGHNT and CDR2 YENEEA. V lost 4 bases and J lost 5; bases outside the gene matches: 12. The CDR3 has 18 amino acids. CDR3 in amino acids: CASSSRTSGIQTHNEQFF. Here the CDR3 DNA reads TGTGCCAGCAGCTCGCGGACTAGCGGGATACAAACTCACAATGAGCAGTTCTTC.

Points on this clonotype: Germline is not matched at one junction end, which may reflect a read error. This chain joins TRBV7-9 and TRBJ2-4, with 8 bases lining up with TRBD1. CDR1 and CDR2 from the germline V gene are SEHNR and FQNEAQ (reference sequence). The CDR3 runs 18 residues. CDR3 in DNA: TGTGCCAACAGCTTAGCCTCTAACAGGGGGACGGGCAAAAACATTCAGTACTTC. Translated: CANSLASNRGTGKNIQYF.

This clonotype was seen a few times. The chain couples TRBV6-6 to TRBJ1-2; TRBD1 matches 8 bases. The CDR3 loop spans 12 amino acids. The J segment lost 8 bases and the V segment lost 6 bases, leaving 5 bases of the junction unmatched. The germline V gene has CDR1 MNHNY and CDR2 SVGAGI (reference sequence). In DNA, the CDR3 is TGTGCCAGCAGCCAGGGGGCTCGGGGCTACACCTTC. Its protein product is CASSQGARGYTF.

The sample holds many counts of this clonotype. The chain uses TRBV13 and TRBJ2-1; 7 nucleotides line up with TRBD2. V shed 2 bases, J shed 14 bases, and the junction held 9 bases outside the gene matches. CDR3 length: 13 residues. From germline, CDR1 is PRHDT and CDR2 FYEKMQ (reference sequence). The CDR3 loop reads CASSLRSAGAEFF. CDR3 nucleotides: TGTGCCAGCAGCTTAAGGTCGGCGGGAGCTGAGTTCTTC. Based on the CDR3 plus reference TRBV13 and TRBJ2-1, the full variable domain is AAGVIQSPRHLIKEKRETATLKCYPIPRHDTVYWYQQGPGQDPQFLISFYEKMQSDKGSIPDRFSAQQFSDYHSELNMSSLELGDSALYFCASSLRSAGAEFFGPGTRLTVL.

The gene calls are TRBV6-6 and TRBJ2-4; 10 bases are a match to TRBD2. The J segment lost 7 bases and the V segment lost 7 bases, leaving 7 bases of the junction unmatched. Germline loops: CDR1 MNHNY, CDR2 SVGAGI (reference sequence). This CDR3 spans 14 amino acids. CDR3 nucleotides: TGTGCCAGCATGGCTAGCGGGAGTTATAACATTCAGTACTTC. It yields the protein CASMASGSYNIQYF.